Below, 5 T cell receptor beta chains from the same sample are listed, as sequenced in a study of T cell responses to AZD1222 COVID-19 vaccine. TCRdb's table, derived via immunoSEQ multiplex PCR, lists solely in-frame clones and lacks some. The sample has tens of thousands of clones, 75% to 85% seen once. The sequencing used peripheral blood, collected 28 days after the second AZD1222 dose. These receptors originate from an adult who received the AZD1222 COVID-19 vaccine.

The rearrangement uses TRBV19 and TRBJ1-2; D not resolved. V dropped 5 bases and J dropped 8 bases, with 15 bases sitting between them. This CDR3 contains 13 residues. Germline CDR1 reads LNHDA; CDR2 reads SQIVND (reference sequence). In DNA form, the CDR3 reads TGTGCCAGTAGTCTCCCCGGACCTCGAGGCTACACCTTC. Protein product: CASSLPGPRGYTF.

CDR3 residues: CASSFNGQGNTGELFF. In DNA, the CDR3 is TGCGCCAGCAGCTTCAATGGACAGGGTAATACCGGGGAGCTGTTTTTT. This chain connects TRBV5-1 to TRBJ2-2; 8 bases align to TRBD1. The CDR3 sequence is 16 residues long. J was trimmed by 5 bases and V by 2 bases; bases with no gene match: 8. Germline loops: CDR1 SGHRS, CDR2 YFSETQ.

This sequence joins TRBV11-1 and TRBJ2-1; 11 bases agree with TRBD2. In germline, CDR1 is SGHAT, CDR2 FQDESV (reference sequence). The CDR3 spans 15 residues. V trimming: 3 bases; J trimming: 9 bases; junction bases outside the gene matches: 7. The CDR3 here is CASSFGTSGLGEQFF. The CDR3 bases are TGTGCCAGCAGCTTTGGGACTAGCGGTCTGGGTGAGCAGTTCTTC.

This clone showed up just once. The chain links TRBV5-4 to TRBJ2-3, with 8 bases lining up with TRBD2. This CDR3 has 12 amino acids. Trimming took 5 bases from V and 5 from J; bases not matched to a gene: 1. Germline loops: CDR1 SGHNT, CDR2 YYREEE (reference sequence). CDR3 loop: CASRGLEDTQYF. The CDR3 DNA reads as TGTGCCAGCAGGGGACTAGAAGATACGCAGTATTTT.

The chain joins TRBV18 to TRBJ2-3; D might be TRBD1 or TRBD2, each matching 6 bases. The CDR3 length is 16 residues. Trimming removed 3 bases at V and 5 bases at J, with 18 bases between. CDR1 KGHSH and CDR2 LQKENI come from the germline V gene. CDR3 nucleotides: TGTGCCAGCTCACCTGTGATGAGGGGGGATGTAGATACGCAGTATTTT. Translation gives CASSPVMRGDVDTQYF.